This T cell receptor beta chain is drawn from a study of shared clonotypes between healthy human individuals. The method was immunoSEQ multiplex PCR; TCRdb's version includes in-frame clones alone and lacks a portion of them. Of some 2,400,000 clones in the sample, 90% to 96% were seen once. Study conclusions and caveats: It was expected that sequencing depth would affect clonotype sharing among donors. With four donors compared, roughly 5% of naive CD4 clonotypes were shared. On the whole, naive subsets had larger estimated richness than memory subsets had. Generation probabilities of non-shared clonotypes were lower (relative to those shared by all four donors).

As for this clone: Its antigen is not known.

Germline V gives CDR1 GTSNPN, CDR2 SVGIG (reference sequence). The CDR3 runs to 14 residues. V lost 2 bases to trimming and J lost 7 bases, with 15 bases between them. Input material: naive CD4+ T cells sorted from blood. The subset is: CD45RA+ positively selected. V is TRBV30 and J is TRBJ1-3; D unresolved. The source of this sequence is a man aged 18 to 29 in good health. Here the CDR3 DNA reads TGTGCCTGGAGTACACCCCATCTGGCGAACACCATATATTTT. This encodes CAWSTPHLANTIYF.